This TCR beta chain was sequenced during a study of blood T cell repertoires in COVID-19. Overall study: Sample material is recorded as cDNA or gDNA derived from T cells, B-cell-depleted T cells, or PBMCs.

Between the trimmed V and J ends, which lost 8 bases and 0 bases, there was a span of 11 bases. Per the germline V gene, CDR1 is MNHEY and CDR2 is SVGAGI. This CDR3 comprises 14 residues. Only in-frame clones appear in the TCRdb table, and some are missing; sequencing was by immunoSEQ multiplex PCR. The table lists 110,000 to 150,000 clones, approximately 78% of them singletons. The chain couples TRBV6-5 to TRBJ1-3, with D perhaps TRBD1 (6 bases). Sequenced: peripheral blood. The receptor was derived from an elderly woman with acute or convalescent COVID-19. CDR3 bases: TGTGCCAGCTTGAGGGGGAGCTCTGGAAACACCATATATTTT. Its protein product is CASLRGSSGNTIYF.